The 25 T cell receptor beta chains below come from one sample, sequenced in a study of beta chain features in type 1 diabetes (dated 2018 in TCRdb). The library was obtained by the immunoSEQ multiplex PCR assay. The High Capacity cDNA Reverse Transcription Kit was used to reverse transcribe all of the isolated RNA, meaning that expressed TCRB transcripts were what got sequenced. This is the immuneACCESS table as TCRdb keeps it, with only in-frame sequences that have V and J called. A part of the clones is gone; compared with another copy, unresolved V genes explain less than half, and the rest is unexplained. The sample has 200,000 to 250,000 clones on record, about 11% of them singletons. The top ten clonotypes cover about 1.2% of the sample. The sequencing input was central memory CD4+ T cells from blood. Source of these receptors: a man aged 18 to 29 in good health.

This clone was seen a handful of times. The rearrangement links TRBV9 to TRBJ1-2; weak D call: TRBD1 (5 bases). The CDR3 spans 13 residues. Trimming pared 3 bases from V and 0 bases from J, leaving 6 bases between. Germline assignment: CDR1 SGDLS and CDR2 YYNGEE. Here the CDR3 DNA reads TGTGCCAGCAGCGCGGGACCTAACTATGGCTACACCTTC. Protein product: CASSAGPNYGYTF.

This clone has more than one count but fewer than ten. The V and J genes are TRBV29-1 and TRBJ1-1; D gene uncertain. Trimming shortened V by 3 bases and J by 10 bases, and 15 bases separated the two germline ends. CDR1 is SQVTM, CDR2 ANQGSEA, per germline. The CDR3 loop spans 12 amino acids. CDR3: CSVDPVSKVAFF. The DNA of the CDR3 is TGCAGCGTTGATCCGGTGTCCAAAGTAGCTTTCTTT.

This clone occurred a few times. The CDR3 is CASSVIAGGNEQFF. CDR3 in DNA: TGTGCCAGCAGTGTTATCGCGGGAGGGAATGAGCAGTTCTTC. The V gene is TRBV6-1, the J gene TRBJ2-1, with 9 bases fitting TRBD2. V was clipped by 4 bases and J by 7 bases; unmatched bases: 5. CDR1 and CDR2 from the germline V gene are MNHNS and SASEGT. There are 14 residues in the CDR3.

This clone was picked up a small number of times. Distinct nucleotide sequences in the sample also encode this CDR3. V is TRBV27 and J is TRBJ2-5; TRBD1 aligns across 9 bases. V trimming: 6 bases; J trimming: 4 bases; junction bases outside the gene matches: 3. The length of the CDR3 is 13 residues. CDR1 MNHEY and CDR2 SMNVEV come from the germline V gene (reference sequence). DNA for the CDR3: TGTGCCAGCAGACAGGGGGCCGGAGAGACCCAGTACTTC. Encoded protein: CASRQGAGETQYF.

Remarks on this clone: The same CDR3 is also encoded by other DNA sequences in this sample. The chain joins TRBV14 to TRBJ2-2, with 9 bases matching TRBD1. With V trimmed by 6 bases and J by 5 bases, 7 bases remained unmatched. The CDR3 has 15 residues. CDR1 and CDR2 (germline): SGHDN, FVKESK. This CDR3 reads CASRVRTGETGELFF. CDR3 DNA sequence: TGTGCCAGCAGGGTTCGGACAGGGGAGACCGGGGAGCTGTTTTTT. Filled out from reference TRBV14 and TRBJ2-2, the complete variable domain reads EAGVTQFPSHSVIEKGQTVTLRCDPISGHDNLYWYRRVMGKEIKFLLHFVKESKQDESGMPNNRFLAERTGGTYSTLKVQPAELEDSGVYFCASRVRTGETGELFFGEGSRLTVL.

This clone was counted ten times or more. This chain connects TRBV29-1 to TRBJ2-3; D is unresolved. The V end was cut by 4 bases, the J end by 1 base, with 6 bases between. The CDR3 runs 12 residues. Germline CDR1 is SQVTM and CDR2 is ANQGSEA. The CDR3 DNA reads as TGCAGCGTTGTCCCAGGCACAGATACGCAGTATTTT. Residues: CSVVPGTDTQYF.

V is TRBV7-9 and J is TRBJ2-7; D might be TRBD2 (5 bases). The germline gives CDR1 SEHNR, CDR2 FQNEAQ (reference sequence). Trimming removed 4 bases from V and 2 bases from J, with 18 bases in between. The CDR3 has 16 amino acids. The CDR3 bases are TGTGCCAGCAGCTCGGGTACAGCGGTATTCACCTACGAGCAGTACTTC. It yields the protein CASSSGTAVFTYEQYF.

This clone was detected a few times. The CDR3 nucleotides are TGTGCCATCAGTGTGGAGAGGAGGAACACCGGGGAGCTGTTTTTT. Protein: CAISVERRNTGELFF. The chain recombines TRBV10-3 with TRBJ2-2; D uncertain. Germline V CDR1 and CDR2: ENHRY, SYGVKD. The V end lost 4 bases, the J end lost 1 base, and 10 bases lay between the germline ends. This CDR3 has 15 amino acids.

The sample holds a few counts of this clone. CDR3 protein: CAWNKGRADTQYF. Here the CDR3 DNA reads TGTGCCTGGAATAAGGGCCGGGCAGATACGCAGTATTTT. The chain combines TRBV30 with TRBJ2-3; D is uncertain. Germline assignment: CDR1 GTSNPN and CDR2 SVGIG (reference sequence). CDR3 length: 13 amino acids. Trimming shortened V by 4 bases and J by 4 bases, and 12 bases separated the two germline ends.

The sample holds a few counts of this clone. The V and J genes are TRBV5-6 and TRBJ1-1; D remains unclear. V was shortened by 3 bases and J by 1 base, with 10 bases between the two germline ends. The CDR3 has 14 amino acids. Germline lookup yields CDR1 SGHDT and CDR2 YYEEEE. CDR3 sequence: CASSSPPGNTEAFF. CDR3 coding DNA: TGTGCCAGCAGCTCACCTCCGGGGAACACTGAAGCTTTCTTT.

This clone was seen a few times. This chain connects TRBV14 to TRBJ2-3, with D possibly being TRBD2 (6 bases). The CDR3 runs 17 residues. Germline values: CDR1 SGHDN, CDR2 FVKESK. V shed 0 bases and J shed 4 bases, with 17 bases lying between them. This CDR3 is CASSQEVGGWSADTQYF. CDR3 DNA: TGTGCCAGCAGCCAAGAGGTCGGGGGTTGGTCCGCAGATACGCAGTATTTT.

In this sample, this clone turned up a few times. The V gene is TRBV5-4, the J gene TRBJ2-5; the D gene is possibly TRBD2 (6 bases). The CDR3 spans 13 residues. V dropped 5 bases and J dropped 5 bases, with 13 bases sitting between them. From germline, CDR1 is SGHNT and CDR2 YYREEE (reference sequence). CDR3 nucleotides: TGTGCCAGCAGGCGTGGGGAGGTGGAGACCCAGTACTTC. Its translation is CASRRGEVETQYF.

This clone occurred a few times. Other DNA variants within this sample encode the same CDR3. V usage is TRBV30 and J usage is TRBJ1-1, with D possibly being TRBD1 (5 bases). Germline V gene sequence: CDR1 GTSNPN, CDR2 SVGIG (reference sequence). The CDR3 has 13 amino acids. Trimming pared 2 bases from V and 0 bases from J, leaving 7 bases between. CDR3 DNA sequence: TGTGCCTGGAGTCGGGGGATGAACACTGAAGCTTTCTTT. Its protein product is CAWSRGMNTEAFF.

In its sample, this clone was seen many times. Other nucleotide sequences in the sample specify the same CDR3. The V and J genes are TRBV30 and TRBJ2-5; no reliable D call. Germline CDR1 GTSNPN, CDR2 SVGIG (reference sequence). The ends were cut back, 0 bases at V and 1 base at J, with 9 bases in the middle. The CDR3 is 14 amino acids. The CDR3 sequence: CAWSVGHAQETQYF. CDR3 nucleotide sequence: TGTGCCTGGAGTGTAGGTCACGCCCAAGAGACCCAGTACTTC.

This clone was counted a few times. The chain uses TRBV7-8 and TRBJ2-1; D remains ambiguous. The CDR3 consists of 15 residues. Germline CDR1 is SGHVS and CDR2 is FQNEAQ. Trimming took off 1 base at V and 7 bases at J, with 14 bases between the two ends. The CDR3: CASSLVANAGNEQFF. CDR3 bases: TGTGCCAGCAGCTTAGTGGCGAACGCTGGGAATGAGCAGTTCTTC.

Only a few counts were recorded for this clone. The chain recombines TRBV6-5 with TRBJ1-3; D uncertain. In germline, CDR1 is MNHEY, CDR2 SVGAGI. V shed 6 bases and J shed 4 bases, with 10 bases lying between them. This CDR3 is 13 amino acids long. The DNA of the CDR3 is TGTGCCAGCAGCCTCAGGTTCGGAAACACCATATATTTT. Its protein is CASSLRFGNTIYF.

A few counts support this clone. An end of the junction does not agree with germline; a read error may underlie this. The CDR3 bases are TGTTCCAGCAGCAGGGGGGCCCTCTGGGAGCAGTACTTC. Protein product: CSSSRGALWEQYF. This sequence joins TRBV7-9 and TRBJ2-7, with TRBD1 as a possible D gene (7 bases). The germline V gene has CDR1 SEHNR and CDR2 FQNEAQ (reference sequence). This CDR3 region has 13 residues.

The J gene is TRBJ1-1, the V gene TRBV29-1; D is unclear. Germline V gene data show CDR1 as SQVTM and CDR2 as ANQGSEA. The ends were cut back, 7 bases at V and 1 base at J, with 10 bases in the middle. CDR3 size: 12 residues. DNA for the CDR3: TGCAGCGCCGGACGGTCGAACACTGAAGCTTTCTTT. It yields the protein CSAGRSNTEAFF.

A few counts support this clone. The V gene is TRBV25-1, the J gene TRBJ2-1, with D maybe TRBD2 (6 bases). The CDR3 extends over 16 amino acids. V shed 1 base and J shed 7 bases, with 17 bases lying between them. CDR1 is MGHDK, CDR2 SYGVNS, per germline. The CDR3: CASSESRRAVLNEQFF. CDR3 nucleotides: TGTGCCAGCAGTGAATCCCGGAGGGCGGTGTTGAATGAGCAGTTCTTC. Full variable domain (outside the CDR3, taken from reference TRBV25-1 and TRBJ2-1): EADIYQTPRYLVIGTGKKITLECSQTMGHDKMYWYQQDPGMELHLIHYSYGVNSTEKGDLSSESTVSRIRTEHFPLTLESARPSHTSQYLCASSESRRAVLNEQFFGPGTRLTVL.

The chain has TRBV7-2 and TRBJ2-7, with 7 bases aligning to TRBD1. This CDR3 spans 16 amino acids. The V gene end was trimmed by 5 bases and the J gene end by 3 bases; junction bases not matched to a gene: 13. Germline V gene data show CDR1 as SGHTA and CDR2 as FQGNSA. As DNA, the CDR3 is TGTGCCAGCAGCCTTGCTGGGACAGTTTCCAACTACGAGCAGTACTTC. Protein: CASSLAGTVSNYEQYF.

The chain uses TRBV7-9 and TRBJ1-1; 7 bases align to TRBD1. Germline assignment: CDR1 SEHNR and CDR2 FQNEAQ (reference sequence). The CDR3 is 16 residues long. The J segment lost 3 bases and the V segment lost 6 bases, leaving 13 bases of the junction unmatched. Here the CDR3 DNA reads TGTGCCAGCAGACCAAAGGGGGGACAGAGAGACACTGAAGCTTTCTTT. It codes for CASRPKGGQRDTEAFF.

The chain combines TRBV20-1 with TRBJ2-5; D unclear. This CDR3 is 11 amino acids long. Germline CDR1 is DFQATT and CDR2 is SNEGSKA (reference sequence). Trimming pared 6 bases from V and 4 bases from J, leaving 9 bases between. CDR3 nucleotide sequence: TGCAGTGCCACGATTATAGAGACCCAGTACTTC. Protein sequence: CSATIIETQYF.

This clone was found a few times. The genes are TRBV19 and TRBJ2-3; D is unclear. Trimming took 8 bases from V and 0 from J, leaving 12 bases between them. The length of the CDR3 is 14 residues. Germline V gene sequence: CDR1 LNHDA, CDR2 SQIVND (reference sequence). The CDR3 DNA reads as TGTGCCAGTGACTCCGCTTCTAGCACAGATACGCAGTATTTT. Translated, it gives CASDSASSTDTQYF. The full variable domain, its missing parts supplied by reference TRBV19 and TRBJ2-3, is DGGITQSPKYLFRKEGQNVTLSCEQNLNHDAMYWYRQDPGQGLRLIYYSQIVNDFQKGDIAEGYSVSREKKESFPLTVTSAQKNPTAFYLCASDSASSTDTQYFGPGTRLTVL.

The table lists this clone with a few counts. The DNA of the CDR3 is TGTGCCAGCAGCATGCAGGGTTTCCACACTGAAGCTTTCTTT. It yields the protein CASSMQGFHTEAFF. The chain joins TRBV7-2 to TRBJ1-1; D is perhaps TRBD1 (5 bases). This CDR3 contains 14 residues. The V and J ends lost 5 bases and 3 bases respectively, with 13 bases between them. Per the germline V gene, CDR1 is SGHTA and CDR2 is FQGNSA.

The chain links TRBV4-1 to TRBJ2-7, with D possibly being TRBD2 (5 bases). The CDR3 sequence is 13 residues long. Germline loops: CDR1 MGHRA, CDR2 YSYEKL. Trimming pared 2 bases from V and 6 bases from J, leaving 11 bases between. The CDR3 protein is CASSQSRGSEQYF. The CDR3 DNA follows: TGCGCCAGCAGCCAATCTCGAGGGAGCGAGCAGTACTTC.